This is a list of T cell receptor beta chains from one sample in a study of OX40 agonist ivuxolimab in advanced cancers. The table came from immunoSEQ multiplex PCR; TCRdb's copy has only in-frame clones and leaves some out. The sample lists 120,000 or so clones, around 95% occurring once. Specimen: CD4+ or CD8+ T cells sorted from blood, collected in a trial of the OX40 agonist ivuxolimab. The receptors were gathered from an adult with an advanced solid tumor such as melanoma, head and neck, liver or kidney cancer. CDR3s include the opening cysteine and the closing phenylalanine or tryptophan. Each record gives: J gene, V gene, clone size, D gene, CDR3 protein, CDR3 DNA. D genes are given only for firm matches. Some rows mark clone size as missing; the rest say once, few, many or name a class of expanded clone.

J: TRBJ1-2
V: TRBV28
size: -
D: TRBD1
CDR3: CASRDTGGSSYGYTF
DNA: TGTGCCAGCAGGGACACAGGGGGCTCGAGCTATGGCTACACCTTC

J: TRBJ1-4
V: TRBV9
size: -
D: -
CDR3: CASSAGATNEKLFF
DNA: TGTGCCAGCAGCGCGGGTGCAACTAATGAAAAACTGTTTTTT

J: TRBJ2-1
V: TRBV6-5
size: -
D: -
CDR3: CASRPTLTSYNEQFF
DNA: TGTGCCAGCAGACCAACCCTAACCTCCTACAATGAGCAGTTCTTC

J: TRBJ2-2
V: TRBV9
size: once
D: TRBD1
CDR3: CASSPGRGRGRDTGELFF
DNA: TGTGCCAGCAGCCCCGGTAGGGGGCGCGGTCGGGACACCGGGGAGCTGTTTTTT

J: TRBJ2-1
V: TRBV7-2
size: -
D: TRBD2
CDR3: CASSLAVAGNNEQFF
DNA: TGTGCCAGCAGCTTAGCGGTAGCGGGAAACAATGAGCAGTTCTTC

J: TRBJ2-1
V: TRBV7-2
size: -
D: TRBD2
CDR3: CASSPGGAGSYNEQFF
DNA: TGTGCCAGCAGCCCGGGGGGGGCCGGATCCTACAATGAGCAGTTCTTC

J: TRBJ1-1
V: TRBV4-2
size: -
D: -
CDR3: CASSHQGTAFF
DNA: TGTGCCAGCAGCCACCAGGGTACGGCTTTCTTT

J: TRBJ2-5
V: TRBV5-4
size: -
D: -
CDR3: CASSDPGETQYF
DNA: TGTGCCAGCAGCGACCCGGGGGAGACCCAGTACTTC

J: TRBJ1-4
V: TRBV5-6
size: -
D: -
CDR3: CASSFGTGGNEKLFF
DNA: TGTGCCAGCAGCTTCGGGACTGGGGGAAATGAAAAACTGTTTTTT

J: TRBJ2-1
V: TRBV19
size: -
D: TRBD1
CDR3: CASSNTGGREQFF
DNA: TGTGCCAGTAGTAATACAGGGGGCCGGGAGCAGTTCTTC

J: TRBJ2-1
V: TRBV15
size: -
D: -
CDR3: CATSRALSEQFF
DNA: TGTGCCACCAGCAGAGCATTAAGTGAGCAGTTCTTC

J: TRBJ2-2
V: TRBV5-1
size: -
D: -
CDR3: CASSLVGSPNTGELFF
DNA: TGCGCCAGCAGCTTGGTCGGATCACCGAACACCGGGGAGCTGTTTTTT

J: TRBJ2-1
V: TRBV19
size: -
D: -
CDR3: CASSNREAAKYNEQFF
DNA: TGTGCCAGTAGTAACCGCGAAGCGGCTAAGTACAATGAGCAGTTCTTC

J: TRBJ1-1
V: TRBV2
size: -
D: -
CDR3: CASSLQPAGKNTEAFF
DNA: TGTGCCAGCAGTCTGCAACCTGCCGGCAAAAACACTGAAGCTTTCTTT

J: TRBJ2-7
V: TRBV28
size: -
D: TRBD1
CDR3: CASNHRRDRVYEQYF
DNA: TGTGCCAGCAACCATCGCCGGGACAGGGTGTACGAGCAGTACTTC

J: TRBJ1-2
V: TRBV19
size: once
D: TRBD1
CDR3: CASSLNDRVYGYTF
DNA: TGTGCCAGTAGTTTAAATGACAGGGTCTATGGCTACACCTTC

J: TRBJ2-7
V: TRBV28
size: -
D: -
CDR3: CASSPPGFDGEQYF
DNA: TGTGCCAGCAGTCCCCCGGGCTTTGATGGCGAGCAGTACTTC

J: TRBJ1-3
V: TRBV18
size: -
D: -
CDR3: CASSPRVGKGSGNTIYF
DNA: TGTGCCAGCTCACCACGGGTCGGCAAAGGCTCTGGAAACACCATATATTTT

J: TRBJ2-2
V: TRBV5-6
size: -
D: -
CDR3: CASSPPDVANTGELFF
DNA: TGTGCCAGCAGCCCCCCCGATGTAGCGAACACCGGGGAGCTGTTTTTT

J: TRBJ2-1
V: TRBV7-8
size: -
D: -
CDR3: CASSPGRGRSSYNEQFF
DNA: TGTGCCAGCAGCCCCGGCCGGGGTCGCAGCTCCTACAATGAGCAGTTCTTC

J: TRBJ1-6
V: TRBV15
size: -
D: TRBD1
CDR3: CATRPDRDNSPLHF
DNA: TGTGCCACCAGGCCGGACAGGGATAATTCACCCCTCCACTTT

J: TRBJ1-2
V: TRBV2
size: -
D: -
CDR3: CASSFTESNYGYTF
DNA: TGTGCCAGCAGTTTTACGGAGTCTAACTATGGCTACACCTTC

J: TRBJ2-7
V: TRBV7-8
size: -
D: TRBD1
CDR3: CASSRQPSDRVNEQYF
DNA: TGTGCCAGCAGCCGCCAACCCTCCGACAGGGTCAACGAGCAGTACTTC

J: TRBJ2-7
V: TRBV28
size: -
D: -
CDR3: CASSSPTDGEQYF
DNA: TGTGCCAGCAGTTCCCCGACGGACGGAGAGCAGTACTTC

J: TRBJ1-2
V: TRBV28
size: -
D: -
CDR3: CASSSVGGYTF
DNA: TGTGCCAGCAGTTCAGTCGGAGGGTACACCTTC

J: TRBJ2-5
V: TRBV19
size: once
D: TRBD2
CDR3: CASSRKRGDQETQYF
DNA: TGTGCCAGTAGCAGGAAGCGGGGGGACCAAGAGACCCAGTACTTC

J: TRBJ2-5
V: TRBV6-5
size: -
D: -
CDR3: CASSYSRQNLIQYF
DNA: TGTGCCAGCAGTTACTCGCGCCAGAACCTTATCCAGTACTTC

J: TRBJ2-3
V: TRBV19
size: -
D: -
CDR3: CASSISADPPQYF
DNA: TGTGCCAGTAGTATATCAGCGGACCCCCCCCAGTATTTT

J: TRBJ1-2
V: TRBV5-6
size: -
D: TRBD1
CDR3: CASSLGAGTANYGYTF
DNA: TGTGCCAGCAGCTTGGGGGCCGGGACAGCAAACTATGGCTACACCTTC

J: TRBJ2-4
V: TRBV5-1
size: -
D: -
CDR3: CASSFSTGAKNIQYF
DNA: TGCGCCAGCAGCTTCTCTACAGGGGCCAAAAACATTCAGTACTTC

J: TRBJ1-2
V: TRBV6-1
size: -
D: -
CDR3: CASSEGWALYGYTF
DNA: TGTGCCAGCAGTGAAGGGTGGGCCCTCTATGGCTACACCTTC

J: TRBJ2-7
V: TRBV10-3
size: -
D: -
CDR3: CAISDSSYEQYF
DNA: TGTGCCATCAGTGACAGTTCTTACGAGCAGTACTTC

J: TRBJ2-3
V: TRBV4-3
size: -
D: -
CDR3: CASSQDQSAGTTTDTQYF
DNA: TGCGCCAGCAGCCAAGATCAATCGGCGGGGACGACCACAGATACGCAGTATTTT

J: TRBJ2-2
V: TRBV7-8
size: -
D: TRBD2
CDR3: CASSFPTSGKTGELFF
DNA: TGTGCCAGCAGCTTTCCGACTAGCGGGAAAACTGGGGAGCTGTTTTTT

J: TRBJ1-1
V: TRBV7-9
size: -
D: -
CDR3: CASSFGQDDKAFF
DNA: TGTGCCAGCAGCTTTGGCCAGGATGATAAAGCTTTCTTT

J: TRBJ2-2
V: TRBV27
size: -
D: -
CDR3: CASSPTDRTGELFF
DNA: TGTGCCAGCAGTCCCACCGATAGAACCGGGGAGCTGTTTTTT

J: TRBJ2-3
V: TRBV6-5
size: once
D: -
CDR3: CASRASRDTQYF
DNA: TGTGCCAGCAGGGCTTCCCGAGATACGCAGTATTTT

J: TRBJ1-4
V: TRBV19
size: -
D: TRBD1
CDR3: CASSATGATNEKLFF
DNA: TGTGCCAGTAGTGCGACAGGGGCAACTAATGAAAAACTGTTTTTT

J: TRBJ1-4
V: TRBV19
size: -
D: -
CDR3: CASRSRVGEKLFF
DNA: TGTGCCAGTAGGAGCAGGGTCGGTGAAAAACTGTTTTTT

J: TRBJ1-1
V: TRBV6-1
size: -
D: TRBD1
CDR3: CASHRGYTEAFF
DNA: TGTGCCAGCCACAGGGGTTACACTGAAGCTTTCTTT

J: TRBJ1-1
V: TRBV29-1
size: -
D: -
CDR3: CSVEDWAGTSEAFF
DNA: TGCAGCGTTGAAGATTGGGCCGGCACCTCTGAAGCTTTCTTT

J: TRBJ1-1
V: TRBV7-6
size: few
D: -
CDR3: CASSLASGGNTEAFF
DNA: TGTGCCAGCAGCTTAGCGTCTGGGGGGAACACTGAAGCTTTCTTT

J: TRBJ2-3
V: TRBV5-1
size: -
D: -
CDR3: CASSLVSSTDTQYF
DNA: TGCGCCAGCAGCTTGGTTTCTAGCACAGATACGCAGTATTTT

J: TRBJ1-6
V: TRBV28
size: few
D: -
CDR3: CASSTSGGNSPLHF
DNA: TGTGCCAGCAGCACCTCCGGGGGCAATTCACCCCTCCACTTT

J: TRBJ1-2
V: TRBV5-4
size: -
D: TRBD1
CDR3: CASSEEYRGGYGYTF
DNA: TGTGCCAGCAGCGAAGAATACAGGGGGGGCTATGGCTACACCTTC

J: TRBJ1-2
V: TRBV10-1
size: -
D: -
CDR3: CASSELRSGVCGYTF
DNA: TGCGCCAGCAGTGAGCTTAGGTCAGGCGTATGTGGCTACACCTTC

J: TRBJ2-1
V: TRBV7-2
size: -
D: TRBD1
CDR3: CASSAFEGANNEQFF
DNA: TGTGCCAGCAGCGCCTTTGAGGGGGCCAACAATGAGCAGTTCTTC

J: TRBJ2-6
V: TRBV28
size: -
D: -
CDR3: CASTTLGSSGANVLTF
DNA: TGTGCCAGCACCACCTTGGGGTCCTCTGGGGCCAACGTCCTGACTTTC

J: TRBJ1-1
V: TRBV30
size: -
D: -
CDR3: CAWSKGNTEAFF
DNA: TGTGCCTGGAGTAAAGGGAACACTGAAGCTTTCTTT

J: TRBJ2-3
V: TRBV7-6
size: -
D: TRBD2
CDR3: CASSLATSGTGTQYF
DNA: TGTGCCAGCAGCTTAGCCACTAGCGGAACGGGTACGCAGTATTTT

J: TRBJ1-1
V: TRBV6-5
size: -
D: -
CDR3: CASSSRRGPEGTEAFF
DNA: TGTGCCAGCAGTTCTAGGAGGGGCCCCGAAGGCACTGAAGCTTTCTTT

J: TRBJ2-3
V: TRBV7-2
size: -
D: -
CDR3: CASSLRPTTDTQYF
DNA: TGTGCCAGCAGCTTACGTCCGACTACAGATACGCAGTATTTT

J: TRBJ2-7
V: TRBV28
size: -
D: -
CDR3: CASSFGPGIGGSYEQYF
DNA: TGTGCCAGCAGTTTTGGGCCTGGGATCGGGGGCTCCTACGAGCAGTACTTC

J: TRBJ2-7
V: TRBV7-1
size: -
D: -
CDR3: CASSLEGRGYEQYF
DNA: TGTGCCAGCAGCTTAGAGGGCAGGGGCTACGAGCAGTACTTC

J: TRBJ1-4
V: TRBV5-1
size: -
D: -
CDR3: CASKSGEKLFF
DNA: TGCGCCAGCAAAAGCGGTGAAAAACTGTTTTTT

J: TRBJ1-1
V: TRBV11-3
size: -
D: -
CDR3: CASSLSVNTEAFF
DNA: TGTGCCAGCAGCTTATCTGTGAACACTGAAGCTTTCTTT

J: TRBJ2-5
V: TRBV7-9
size: -
D: TRBD1
CDR3: CASSLLAGGIIQETQYF
DNA: TGTGCCAGCAGCTTATTAGCAGGGGGCATTATCCAAGAGACCCAGTACTTC